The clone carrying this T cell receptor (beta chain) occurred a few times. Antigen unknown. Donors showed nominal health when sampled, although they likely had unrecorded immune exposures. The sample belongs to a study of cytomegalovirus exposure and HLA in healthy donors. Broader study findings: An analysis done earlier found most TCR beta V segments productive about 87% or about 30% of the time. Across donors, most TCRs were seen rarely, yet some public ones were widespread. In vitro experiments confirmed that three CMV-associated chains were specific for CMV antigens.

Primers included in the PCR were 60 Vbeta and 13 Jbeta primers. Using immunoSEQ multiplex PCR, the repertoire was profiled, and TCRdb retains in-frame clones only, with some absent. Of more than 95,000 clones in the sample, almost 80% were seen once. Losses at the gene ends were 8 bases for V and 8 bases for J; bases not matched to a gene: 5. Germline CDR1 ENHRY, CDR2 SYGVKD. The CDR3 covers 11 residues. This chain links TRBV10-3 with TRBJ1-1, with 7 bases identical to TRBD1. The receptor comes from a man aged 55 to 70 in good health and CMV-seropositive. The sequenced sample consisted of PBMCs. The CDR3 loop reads CAIGGGWEAFF. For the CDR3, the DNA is TGTGCCATCGGAGGGGGCTGGGAAGCTTTCTTT.